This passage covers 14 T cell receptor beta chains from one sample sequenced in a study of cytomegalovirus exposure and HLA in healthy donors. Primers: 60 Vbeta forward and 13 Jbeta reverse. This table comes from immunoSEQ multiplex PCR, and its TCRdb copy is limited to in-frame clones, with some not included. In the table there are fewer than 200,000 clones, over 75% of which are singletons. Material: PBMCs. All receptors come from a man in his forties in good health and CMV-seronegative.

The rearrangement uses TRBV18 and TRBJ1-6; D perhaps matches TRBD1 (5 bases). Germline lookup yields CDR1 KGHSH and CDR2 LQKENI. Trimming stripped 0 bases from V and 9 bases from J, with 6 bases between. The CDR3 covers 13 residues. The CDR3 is CASSPPGGSPLHF. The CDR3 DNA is TGTGCCAGCTCACCACCGGGGGGTTCACCCCTCCACTTT.

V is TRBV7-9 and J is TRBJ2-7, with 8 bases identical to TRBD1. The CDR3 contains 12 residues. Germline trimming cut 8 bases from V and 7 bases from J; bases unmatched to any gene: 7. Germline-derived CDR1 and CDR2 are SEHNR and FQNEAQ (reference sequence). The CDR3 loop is CASVDRALEQYF. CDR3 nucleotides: TGTGCCAGCGTGGACAGGGCCTTGGAGCAGTACTTC.

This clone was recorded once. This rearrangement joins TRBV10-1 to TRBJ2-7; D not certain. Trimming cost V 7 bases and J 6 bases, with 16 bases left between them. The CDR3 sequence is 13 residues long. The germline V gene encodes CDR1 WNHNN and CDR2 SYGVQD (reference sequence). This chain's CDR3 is CASNWLLHGEQYF. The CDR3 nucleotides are TGCGCCAGCAATTGGTTACTACACGGCGAGCAGTACTTC.

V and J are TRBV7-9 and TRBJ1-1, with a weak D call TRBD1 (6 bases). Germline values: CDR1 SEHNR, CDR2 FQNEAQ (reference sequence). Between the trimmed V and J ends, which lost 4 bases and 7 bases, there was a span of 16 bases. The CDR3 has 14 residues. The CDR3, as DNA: TGTGCCAGCAGCTCCCGACAGGTCACAAATGAAGCTTTCTTT. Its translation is CASSSRQVTNEAFF.

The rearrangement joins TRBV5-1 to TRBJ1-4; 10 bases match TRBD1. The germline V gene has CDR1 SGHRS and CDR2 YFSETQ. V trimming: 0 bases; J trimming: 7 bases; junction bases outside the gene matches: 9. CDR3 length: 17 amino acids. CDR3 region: CASSLAATGGAGEKLFF. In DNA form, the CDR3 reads TGCGCCAGCAGCTTGGCTGCGACAGGGGGCGCGGGTGAAAAACTGTTTTTT.

This CDR3 is CASSYPGPWGTEAFF. The CDR3 DNA sequence: TGTGCCAGCAGTTACCCAGGGCCCTGGGGCACTGAAGCTTTCTTT. The chain links TRBV6-6 to TRBJ1-1; the D gene is possibly TRBD1 (5 bases). Trimming shortened V by 2 bases and J by 4 bases, and 14 bases separated the two germline ends. In germline, CDR1 is MNHNY, CDR2 SVGAGI (reference sequence). This CDR3 has 15 residues.

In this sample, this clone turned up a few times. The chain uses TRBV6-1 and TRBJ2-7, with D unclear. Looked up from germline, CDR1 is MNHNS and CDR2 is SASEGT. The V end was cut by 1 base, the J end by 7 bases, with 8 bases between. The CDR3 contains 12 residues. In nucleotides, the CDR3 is TGTGCCAGCAGTGAAGTGGGCCGAGAGCAGTACTTC. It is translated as CASSEVGREQYF.

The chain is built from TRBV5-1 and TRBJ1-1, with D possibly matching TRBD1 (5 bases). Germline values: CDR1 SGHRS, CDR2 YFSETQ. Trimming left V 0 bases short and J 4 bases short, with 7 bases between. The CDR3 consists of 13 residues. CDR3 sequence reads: CASSLEGSTEAFF. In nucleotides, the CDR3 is TGCGCCAGCAGCTTGGAGGGGTCCACTGAAGCTTTCTTT.

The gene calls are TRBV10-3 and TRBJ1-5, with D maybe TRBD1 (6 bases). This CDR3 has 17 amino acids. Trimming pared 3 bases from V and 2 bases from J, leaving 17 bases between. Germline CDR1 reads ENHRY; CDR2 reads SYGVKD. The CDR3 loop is CAISDPVGGTGNQPQHF. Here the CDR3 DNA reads TGTGCCATCAGTGACCCAGTAGGGGGAACGGGCAATCAGCCCCAGCATTTT.

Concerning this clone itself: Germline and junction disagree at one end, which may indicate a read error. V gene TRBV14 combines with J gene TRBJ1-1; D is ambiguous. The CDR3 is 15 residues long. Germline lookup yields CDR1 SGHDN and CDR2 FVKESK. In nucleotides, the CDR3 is TGTGCCAGCAGCCCCTTAGTTAGCTGGTACACTGAAGCTGTCTTT. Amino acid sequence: CASSPLVSWYTEAVF.

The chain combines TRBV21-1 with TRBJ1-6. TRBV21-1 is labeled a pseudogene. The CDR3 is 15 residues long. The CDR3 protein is CASSKNPPYDSGLHF. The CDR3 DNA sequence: TGTGCCAGCAGCAAAAATCCCCCTTATGATTCGGGCCTCCACTTT.

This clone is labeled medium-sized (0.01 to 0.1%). CDR3 nucleotide sequence: TGTGCCAGCAGTGACGGGGCAGGGGCCACTGAAGCTTTCTTT. Amino acid sequence: CASSDGAGATEAFF. The chain uses TRBV6-4 and TRBJ1-1; D might be TRBD1 (6 bases). The CDR3 length is 14 residues. V lost 2 bases to trimming and J lost 4 bases, with 11 bases between them. Germline V gene lookup returns CDR1 MRHNA and CDR2 SNTAGT.

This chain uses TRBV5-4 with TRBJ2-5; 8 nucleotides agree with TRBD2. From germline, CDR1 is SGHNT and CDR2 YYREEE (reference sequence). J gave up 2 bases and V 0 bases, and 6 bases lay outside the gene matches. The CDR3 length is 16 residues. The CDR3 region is CASSLGGGLFQETQYF. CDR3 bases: TGTGCCAGCAGCTTGGGCGGGGGGTTATTTCAAGAGACCCAGTACTTC. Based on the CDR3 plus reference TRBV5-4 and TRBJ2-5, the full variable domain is ETGVTQSPTHLIKTRGQQVTLRCSSQSGHNTVSWYQQALGQGPQFIFQYYREEENGRGNFPPRFSGLQFPNYSSELNVNALELDDSALYLCASSLGGGLFQETQYFGPGTRLLVL.

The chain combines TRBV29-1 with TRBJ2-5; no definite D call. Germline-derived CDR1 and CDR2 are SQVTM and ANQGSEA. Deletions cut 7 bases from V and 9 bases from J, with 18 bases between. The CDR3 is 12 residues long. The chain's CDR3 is CSAHDRSRAQYF. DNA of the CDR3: TGCAGCGCTCACGACCGCAGCCGGGCCCAGTACTTC.